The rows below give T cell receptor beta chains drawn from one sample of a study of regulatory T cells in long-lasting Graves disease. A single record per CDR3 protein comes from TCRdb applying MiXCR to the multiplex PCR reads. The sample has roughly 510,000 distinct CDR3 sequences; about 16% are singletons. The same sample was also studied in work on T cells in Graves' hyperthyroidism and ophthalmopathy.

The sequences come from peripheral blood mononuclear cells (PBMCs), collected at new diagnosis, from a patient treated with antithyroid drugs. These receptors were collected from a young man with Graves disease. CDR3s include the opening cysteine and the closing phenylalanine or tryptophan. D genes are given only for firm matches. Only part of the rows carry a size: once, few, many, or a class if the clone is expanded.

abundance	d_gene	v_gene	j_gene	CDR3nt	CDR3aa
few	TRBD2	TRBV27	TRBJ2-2	TGTGCCAGCAGGAGCGGGGGAACCGGGGAGCTGTTTTTT	CASRSGGTGELFF
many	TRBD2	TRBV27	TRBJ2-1	TGTGCCAGCAGTTCATTGGGGCGGACTAGCGTGTTATTCAATGAGCAGTTCTTC	CASSSLGRTSVLFNEQFF
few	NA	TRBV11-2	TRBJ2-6	TGTGCCAGCAGCTCCACCCGGGTGTCTGGGGCCAACGTCCTGACTTTC	CASSSTRVSGANVLTF
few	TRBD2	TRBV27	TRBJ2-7	TGTGCCAGCAGTTCAACTAGCGTGAGCTCCTACGAGCAGTACTTC	CASSSTSVSSYEQYF
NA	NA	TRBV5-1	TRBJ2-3	TGCGCCAGCAGTCCAGGGAGGCTAAGCACAGATACGCAGTATTTT	CASSPGRLSTDTQYF
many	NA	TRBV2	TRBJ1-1	TGTGCCAGCAGTGAAGACAGACGGACTGAAGCTTTCTTT	CASSEDRRTEAFF
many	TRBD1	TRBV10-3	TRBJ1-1	TGTGCCATCAGTGAGTCGGACAGGGGAGGCACTGAAGCTTTCTTT	CAISESDRGGTEAFF
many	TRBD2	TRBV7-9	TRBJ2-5	TGTGCCAGCAGCTTAGGGGGACTAGCAGTCGGGACCCAGTACTTC	CASSLGGLAVGTQYF
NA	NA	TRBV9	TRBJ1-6	TGTGCCAGCAGCGCCTTACAGGCCAATTCACCCCTCCACTTT	CASSALQANSPLHF
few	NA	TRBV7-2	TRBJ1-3	TGTGCCAGTACATCAGGGGCTAGGGAGGCGGGAAACACCATATATTTT	CASTSGAREAGNTIYF
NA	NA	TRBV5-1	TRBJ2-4	TGCGCCAGCAGCTTGCCATTAGCGGGACAGTCGGAAAACATTCAGTACTTC	CASSLPLAGQSENIQYF
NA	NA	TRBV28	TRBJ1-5	TGTGCCGGCAGTTTCAGACCTAACAATCAGCCCCAGCATTTT	CAGSFRPNNQPQHF
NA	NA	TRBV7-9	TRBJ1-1	TGTGCCAGCAGCTGGCCTCGTTTTCCCACTGAAGCTTTCTTT	CASSWPRFPTEAFF
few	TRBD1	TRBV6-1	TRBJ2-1	TGTGCCAGCAGGCTCGGGACAGCGGCATCTTACAATGAGCAGTTCTTC	CASRLGTAASYNEQFF
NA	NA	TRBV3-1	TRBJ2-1	TGTGCCAGCAGCCAAGGTGAAGCTTATGAGCAGTTCTTC	CASSQGEAYEQFF
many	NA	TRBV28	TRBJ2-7	TGTGCCAGCAGTCTCTCCGGGATAGCTCCCGCCTTCGAGCAGTACTTC	CASSLSGIAPAFEQYF
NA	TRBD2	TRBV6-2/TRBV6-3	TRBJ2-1	TGTGCCAGCGCGGATGCGGGGAGGGGACTAGCTTACAATGAGCAGTTCTTC	CASADAGRGLAYNEQFF
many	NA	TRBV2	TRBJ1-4	TGTGCCAGCAGGGGCCCTAATGAAAAACTGTTTTTT	CASRGPNEKLFF
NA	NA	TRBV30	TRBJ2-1	TGTGCCTGGAGAGAGGACAGTCGGGGGCAGTTCTTC	CAWREDSRGQFF
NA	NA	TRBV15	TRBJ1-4	TGTGCCACCAGCAGAGGAGAGGGGTGGCCAACTAATGAAAAACTGTTTTTT	CATSRGEGWPTNEKLFF
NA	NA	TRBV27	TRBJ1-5	TGTGCCAGCAGTTTACTCTCCCGGGGTGGGGAGAGCAATCAGCCCCAGCATTTT	CASSLLSRGGESNQPQHF
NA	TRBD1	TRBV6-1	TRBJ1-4	TGTGCCAGCAGCGGGACAGGATATGAAAAACTGTTTTTT	CASSGTGYEKLFF
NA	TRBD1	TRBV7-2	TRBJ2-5	TGTGCCAGCAGCCGAGGCCTGGCGGTCCAGGGGGCTGGAGAGACCCAGTACTTC	CASSRGLAVQGAGETQYF
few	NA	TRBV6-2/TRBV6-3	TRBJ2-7	TGTGCCAGCAGGGCCGGGCTTAGCGGTTCGGACGAGCAGTACTTC	CASRAGLSGSDEQYF
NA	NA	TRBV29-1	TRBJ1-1	TGCAGCGTTGAGAGAATCCCCGCCCCGAACACTGAAGCTTTCTTT	CSVERIPAPNTEAFF
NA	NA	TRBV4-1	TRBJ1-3	TGCGCCGGCAGTCCTTCCGTGGCCTCTGGAAACACCATATATTTT	CAGSPSVASGNTIYF
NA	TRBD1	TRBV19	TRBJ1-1	TGTGCCAGTAACCGGGACAGGGAGGGCACTGAAGCTTTCTTT	CASNRDREGTEAFF
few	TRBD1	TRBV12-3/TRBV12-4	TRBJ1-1	TGTGCCAGCAGCACAGGGGGGATCACTGAAGCTTTCTTT	CASSTGGITEAFF
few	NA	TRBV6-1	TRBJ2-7	TGTGCCAGCTCTTCCAGCGGCCTAAACGAGCAGTACTTC	CASSSSGLNEQYF
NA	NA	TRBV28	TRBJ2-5	TGTGCCAGCAGTTACTCAGGGACCCCCCAGGAGACCCAGTACTTC	CASSYSGTPQETQYF
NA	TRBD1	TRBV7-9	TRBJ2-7	TGTGCCAGCAGCCCAGGGGGCTGGGCACTCGAGCAGTACTTC	CASSPGGWALEQYF
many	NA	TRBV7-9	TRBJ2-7	TGTGCCAGCAGCTTAGTCGGTGAGCAGTACTTC	CASSLVGEQYF
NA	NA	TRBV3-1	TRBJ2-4	TGTGCCAGCAGCCAAGAGGAAGGTGGGAGCGCCAAAAACATTCAGTACTTC	CASSQEEGGSAKNIQYF
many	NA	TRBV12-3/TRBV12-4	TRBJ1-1	TGTGCCAGCAGCTCGCGGACAATGAACACTGAAGCTTTCTTT	CASSSRTMNTEAFF
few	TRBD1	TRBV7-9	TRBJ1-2	TGTGCCAGCAGCTTATCGGGCAGGGGGTATGGCTACACCTTC	CASSLSGRGYGYTF
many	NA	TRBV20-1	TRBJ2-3	TGCAGTGCTAGGACCGGGGCCAGCACAGATACGCAGTATTTT	CSARTGASTDTQYF
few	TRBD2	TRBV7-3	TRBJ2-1	TGTGCCAGCAGCTTTCTAGCGGGAGGGGAGGGTGAGCAGTTCTTC	CASSFLAGGEGEQFF
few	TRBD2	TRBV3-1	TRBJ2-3	TGTGCCAGCAGCCGCTTAGCGGGAGGCCCCACAGATACGCAGTATTTT	CASSRLAGGPTDTQYF
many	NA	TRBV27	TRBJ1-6	TGTGCCAGCAGGTCCACACAGGGTAACTCACCCCTCCACTTT	CASRSTQGNSPLHF
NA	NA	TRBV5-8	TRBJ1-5	TGTGCCAGCAGCTCCCGACGGGGGGCGGATAGCAATCAGCCCCAGCATTTT	CASSSRRGADSNQPQHF
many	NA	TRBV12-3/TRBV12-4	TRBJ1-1	TGTGCCAGCAGATCCGGGCACCTCGATACTGAAGCTTTCTTT	CASRSGHLDTEAFF
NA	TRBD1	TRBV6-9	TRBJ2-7	TGCGCCAGCAGTGCGGACAGGGAAGTCTACGAGCAGTACTTC	CASSADREVYEQYF
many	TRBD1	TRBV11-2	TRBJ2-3	TGTGCCAGCAGCTTGGCAGGGGGTCTTGTAGGAGATACGCAGTATTTT	CASSLAGGLVGDTQYF
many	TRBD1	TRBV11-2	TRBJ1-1	TGTGCCAGCAGCTTAGATTCTGGACAGGGGCACACTGAAGCTTTCTTT	CASSLDSGQGHTEAFF
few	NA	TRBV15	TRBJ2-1	TGTGCCACCAGCAGAGATCCTAGCTCCTACAATGAGCAGTTCTTC	CATSRDPSSYNEQFF
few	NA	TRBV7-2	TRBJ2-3	TGTGCCAGCAGCTTAGGACAGGGGAGGGAGTATTTT	CASSLGQGREYF
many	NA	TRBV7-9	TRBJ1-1	TGTGCCAGCAGCCCAGTGGGCACTGAAGCTTTCTTT	CASSPVGTEAFF